At least ten counts were recorded for the clone carrying this T cell receptor beta chain. The sample belongs to a study of T-cell reconstitution after alpha-beta-depleted transplantation in children. The germline V gene has CDR1 KGHSH and CDR2 LQKENI. The CDR3 is 12 residues long. The V end lost 3 bases, the J end lost 7 bases, and 6 bases lay between the germline ends. Unique molecular identifiers were incorporated during preparation of the TCRbeta library. TCRdb re-called the PCR reads through MiXCR, storing one row per CDR3 protein. The table shows about 340,000 distinct CDR3 sequences, with less than 15% occurring only once.

The material was PBMCs, obtained from the stem cell graft. The chain carries TRBV18 and TRBJ2-2; no clear D gene. This clonotype was sampled from a human donor who donated a stem cell graft to a child with Fanconi anemia. In DNA, the CDR3 is TGTGCCAGCTCACCGAGATTCGGGGAGCTGTTTTTT. It translates to CASSPRFGELFF. Supplemented by reference TRBV18 and TRBJ2-2, the full variable domain reads NAGVMQNPRHLVRRRGQEARLRCSPMKGHSHVYWYRQLPEEGLKFMVYLQKENIIDESGMPKERFSAEFPKEGPSILRIQQVVRGDSAAYFCASSPRFGELFFGEGSRLTVL.